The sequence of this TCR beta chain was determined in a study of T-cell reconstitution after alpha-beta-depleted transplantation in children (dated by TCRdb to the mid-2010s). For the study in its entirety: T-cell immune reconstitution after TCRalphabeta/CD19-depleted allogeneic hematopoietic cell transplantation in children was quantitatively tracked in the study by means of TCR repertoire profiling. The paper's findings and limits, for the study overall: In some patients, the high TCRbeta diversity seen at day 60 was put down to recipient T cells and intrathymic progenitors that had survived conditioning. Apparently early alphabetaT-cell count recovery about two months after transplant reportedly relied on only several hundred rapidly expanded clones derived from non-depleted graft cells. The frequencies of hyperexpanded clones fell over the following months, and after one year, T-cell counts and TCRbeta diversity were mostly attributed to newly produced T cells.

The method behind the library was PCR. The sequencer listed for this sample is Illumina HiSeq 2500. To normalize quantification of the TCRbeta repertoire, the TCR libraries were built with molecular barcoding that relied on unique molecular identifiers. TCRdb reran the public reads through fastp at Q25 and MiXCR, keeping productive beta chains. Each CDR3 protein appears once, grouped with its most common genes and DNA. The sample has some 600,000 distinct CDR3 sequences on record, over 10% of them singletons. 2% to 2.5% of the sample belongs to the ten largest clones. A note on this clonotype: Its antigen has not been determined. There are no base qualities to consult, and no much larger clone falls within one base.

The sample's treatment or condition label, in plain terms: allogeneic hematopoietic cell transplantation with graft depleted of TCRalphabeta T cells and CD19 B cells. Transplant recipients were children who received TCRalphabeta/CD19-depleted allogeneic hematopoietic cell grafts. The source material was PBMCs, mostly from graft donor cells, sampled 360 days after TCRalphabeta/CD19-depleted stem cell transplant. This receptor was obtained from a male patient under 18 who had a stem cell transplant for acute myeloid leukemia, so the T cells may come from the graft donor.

Here is the DNA: TGTGCCATCTTCAGGGACTGGTTGTACTTC. Its protein product is CAIFRDWLYF. Rearrangement joined TRBV10-3 to TRBJ2-7, and TRBD2 may be the D gene, going by 6 matching bases. The germline V gene gives CDR1 as ENHRY and CDR2 as SYGVKD. The V end loses 8 bases and the J end loses 12 bases, and a stretch of 14 bases separates them. The CDR3 contains 10 residues, cysteine and phenylalanine counted. Of the read, only the CDR3 DNA is kept; its 30 bases are in frame from base 1.